Reported below is one T cell receptor beta chain. Its specificity is unknown. This specimen belongs to a study of PD-1 blockade in mismatch repair-deficient tumors. Findings of the study overall: After pembrolizumab, tumor-resident clones rose rapidly, then generally contracted before radiologic responses.

Sequencing was performed with immunoSEQ multiplex PCR; in TCRdb, only in-frame clones are kept and a portion is missing. The sample holds roughly 79,000 clones; about four fifths are singletons and the top ten take 5% to 6.5%. CDR1 SGHTS and CDR2 YDEGEE come from the germline V gene. Between the trimmed V and J ends, which lost 4 bases and 4 bases, there was a span of 14 bases. There are 14 residues in the CDR3. The rearrangement joins TRBV5-8 to TRBJ1-1, with D possibly being TRBD1 (5 bases). The TCR was taken from an adult with mismatch repair-deficient cancer. The material was peripheral blood, obtained 44 weeks after starting pembrolizumab. CDR3 loop: CASSHRDGGTEAFF. DNA for the CDR3: TGTGCCAGCAGCCATCGGGACGGGGGCACTGAAGCTTTCTTT.